A selection of T cell receptor beta chains follows, all from one sample in a study of blood T cell repertoires in COVID-19. Produced via immunoSEQ multiplex PCR; TCRdb's table is partial and in-frame only. The sample shows over 35,000 clones, approximately 71% of them seen only once. Sequenced input: peripheral blood. These receptor sequences come from a man older than 75 with acute or convalescent COVID-19. Both conserved end residues are part of each CDR3. The D gene is left open where the match is weak. Some rows mark clone size as missing; the rest say once, few, many or name a class of expanded clone.

V gene	clone size	D gene	J gene	CDR3 protein	CDR3 DNA
TRBV11-2	.	.	TRBJ1-1	CASSLVGGRSAEAFF	TGTGCCAGCAGCTTAGTTGGGGGGAGGAGCGCTGAAGCTTTCTTT
TRBV14	few	TRBD2	TRBJ2-1	CASSPLEGRRAGGSSYNEQFF	TGTGCCAGCAGCCCGCTGGAGGGGAGAAGAGCGGGGGGGAGCTCCTACAATGAGCAGTTCTTC
TRBV15	.	TRBD1	TRBJ1-4	CATSRDHGTDNEKLFF	TGTGCCACCAGCAGAGATCATGGGACAGACAATGAAAAACTGTTTTTT
TRBV19	.	.	TRBJ2-2	CASRLQGNTGELFF	TGTGCCAGTAGGCTACAGGGGAACACCGGGGAGCTGTTTTTT
TRBV6-2/TRBV6-3	.	.	TRBJ1-6	CASSYGRQNSPLHF	TGTGCCAGCAGTTACGGCAGGCAAAATTCACCCCTCCACTTT
TRBV7-6	.	TRBD2	TRBJ2-5	CASSLGTSGGPQETQYF	TGTGCCAGCAGCCTCGGGACTAGCGGGGGCCCCCAAGAGACCCAGTACTTC
TRBV2	.	TRBD1	TRBJ1-5	CASNRQGGNQPQHF	TGTGCCAGCAATAGACAGGGGGGCAATCAGCCCCAGCATTTT
TRBV5-6	.	.	TRBJ2-7	CASSFGRGEQYF	TGTGCCAGCAGCTTTGGCAGGGGAGAGCAGTACTTC
TRBV7-9	medium-sized	.	TRBJ1-4	CASSPRTAANEKLFF	TGTGCCAGCAGCCCACGTACGGCGGCTAATGAAAAACTGTTTTTT
TRBV11-2	.	TRBD1	TRBJ2-1	CASSFDRDDEQFF	TGTGCCAGCAGCTTTGACAGGGACGATGAGCAGTTCTTC